This passage covers 2 T cell receptor beta chains from one sample sequenced in a study of blood T cells in healthy people across ages. Primed by a sample-barcoded 5' primer and a J-beta primer mix, a second PCR proceeded for roughly 6 to 12 cycles. One entry per CDR3 protein results from TCRdb running MiXCR on the 5' RACE reads. The table shows some 1,800,000 distinct CDR3 sequences, with approximately 40% occurring only once. Sequenced input: blood. The receptors were sampled from a human donor in good health.

This clonotype was detected a few times. The CDR3: CASSLDRRGGDGYTF. The CDR3 DNA is TGCGCCAGCAGCCTAGACCGCCGTGGGGGCGATGGCTACACCTTC. The chain recombines TRBV5-1 with TRBJ1-2; perhaps TRBD1 as D (6 bases). The ends were cut back, 4 bases at V and 6 bases at J, with 19 bases in the middle. This CDR3 comprises 15 residues. Germline V gene lookup returns CDR1 SGHRS and CDR2 YFSETQ.

This rearrangement joins TRBV6-5 to TRBJ1-2, with a possible D match to TRBD1 (5 bases). Germline CDR1 MNHEY, CDR2 SVGAGI. V lost 6 bases, J lost 8 bases, and 16 bases lay in between. This CDR3 contains 13 residues. Written as DNA, the CDR3 is TGTGCCAGCAGGAGAACGGCAGGGCAAGGCTACACCTTC. Protein: CASRRTAGQGYTF.